The 17 T cell receptor beta chains below were found in one sample sequenced in a study of esophageal squamous cell carcinoma under preoperative chemotherapy. TCRdb reprocessed the PCR reads with MiXCR, giving one entry per CDR3 protein. The sample shows around 11,000 distinct CDR3 sequences, roughly 63% of them seen only once. Time point noted: after preoperative PTX-NDP chemotherapy. This specimen was taken from a patient given preoperative chemotherapy. The receptors shown here come from a human donor with esophageal squamous cell carcinoma. The donor label of this sample is uncertain.

This chain connects TRBV10-3 to TRBJ2-1; 10 bases are shared with TRBD2. Germline V gene lookup returns CDR1 ENHRY and CDR2 SYGVKD. J lost 7 bases, V lost 10 bases, and 7 bases had no gene match. The CDR3 length is 13 residues. CDR3: CATLAGENNEQFF. The DNA for the CDR3 is TGTGCCACCCTAGCGGGAGAGAATAATGAGCAGTTCTTC.

This clonotype came up a few times. The gene calls are TRBV6-4 and TRBJ2-3; TRBD2 agrees at 11 bases. Trimming took 6 bases from V and 2 from J; bases not matched to a gene: 7. This CDR3 contains 16 residues. Looked up from germline, CDR1 is MRHNA and CDR2 is SNTAGT. The DNA for the CDR3 is TGTGCCAGCAGCCCAACTAGCGGGGGCTCCACAGATACGCAGTATTTT. As protein: CASSPTSGGSTDTQYF.

This clonotype was counted a few times. The J gene is TRBJ2-3, the V gene TRBV27; 10 bases align to TRBD2. Losses at the gene ends were 6 bases for V and 6 bases for J; bases not matched to a gene: 9. CDR3 length: 15 residues. Germline-derived CDR1 and CDR2 are MNHEY and SMNVEV (reference sequence). The CDR3 region is CASRGASGSLDTQYF. CDR3 nucleotides: TGTGCCAGCAGGGGGGCTAGCGGGAGTTTGGATACGCAGTATTTT.

The chain employs TRBV20-1 and TRBJ2-5; tentatively, D is TRBD1 (6 bases). Trimming shortened V by 1 base and J by 2 bases, and 11 bases separated the two germline ends. CDR1 is DFQATT and CDR2 is SNEGSKA in the germline V gene (reference sequence). This CDR3 is 14 amino acids long. The CDR3: CSARGGPGQETQYF. For the CDR3, the DNA is TGCAGTGCTAGAGGGGGGCCGGGACAAGAGACCCAGTACTTC.

Turning to this clonotype: One end of the junction fails to match germline, which may point to a read error. This chain links TRBV6-1 with TRBJ2-4, with TRBD2 identical over 7 bases. The CDR3 sequence is 16 residues long. Germline V lookup: CDR1 MNHNS, CDR2 SASEGT. DNA for the CDR3: TGTGCCAGCAGCGTATTGGGGGGGAGCTACAAAAATACGCAGTATTTC. Amino acid sequence: CASSVLGGSYKNTQYF.

The chain links TRBV7-2 to TRBJ2-3, with TRBD2 matching over 14 bases. The better agreement between TRBJ2-1 and the DNA end casts doubt on the J call. The CDR3 extends over 14 amino acids. The germline CDR1 and CDR2 sequences are SGHTA and FQGNSA. CDR3 in DNA: TGTGCCAGCAGCTCGGGACTAGCGGGAGTTGAGCAGTTCTTC. As protein: CASSSGLAGVEQFF.

The chain joins TRBV11-2 to TRBJ2-1; TRBD2 matches 10 bases. The J call may be in error: the DNA end matches TRBJ2-7 better. Germline V gene sequence: CDR1 SGHAT, CDR2 FQNNGV. This CDR3 contains 16 residues. The DNA of the CDR3 is TGTGCCAGCAGCTTTCCTAGCGGGAGCTCCTACAATGAGCAGTACTTC. This translates into CASSFPSGSSYNEQYF.

This clonotype has just one count. V and J are TRBV12-3 or TRBV12-4 and TRBJ2-5; D is unresolved. This CDR3 has 14 residues. Trimming removed 4 bases at V and 11 bases at J, with 20 bases between. The CDR3 region has the DNA TGTGCCAGCAGTTCTGTGGAGTTGAGCAATGAGCAGTACTTC. Encoded protein: CASSSVELSNEQYF.

This rearrangement joins TRBV6-1 to TRBJ2-1, with D unresolved. The ends were cut back, 8 bases at V and 10 bases at J, with 12 bases in the middle. The CDR3 is made up of 11 amino acids. Germline lookup yields CDR1 MNHNS and CDR2 SASEGT. CDR3: CASSVVYEQFF. CDR3 coding DNA: TGTGCCAGCTCAGTAGTCTACGAGCAGTTCTTC.

This clonotype was detected only a few times. The V and J genes are TRBV12-3 or TRBV12-4 and TRBJ1-1; D gene ambiguous. CDR3 length: 14 residues. V was cut by 7 bases and J by 6 bases, with 18 bases left in between. CDR3 coding DNA: TGTGCCAGCACTCGGGAGGCTGGGTACCCTGAAGCTTTCTTT. Translating it yields CASTREAGYPEAFF.

As for this clonotype: One end of the junction is discordant with germline, which a read error may explain. The chain has TRBV27 and TRBJ2-3, with 7 bases that match TRBD1. Germline V CDR1 and CDR2: MNHEY, SMNVEV (reference sequence). CDR3 length: 16 amino acids. DNA for the CDR3: TGTGCCAGCAGTTTATCCGGACGACAGGGCCAAGAGACGCAGTATTTC. Amino acid sequence: CASSLSGRQGQETQYF.

With respect to this clonotype: The germline gene is not matched at one end of the junction; a read error may be the cause. The gene calls are TRBV6-1 and TRBJ2-3, with 9 positions matching TRBD2. Germline V CDR1 and CDR2: MNHNS, SASEGT. The CDR3 contains 18 residues. This CDR3 is CASSEAGGGGGATDTQYF. CDR3 DNA: TGTGCCAGCAGTGAAGCGGGCGGGGGGGGCGGGGCCACAGATACGCAGTATTTC.

A note on this clonotype: A read error may produce the germline difference seen at one junction end. This chain uses TRBV6-1 with TRBJ2-2, with D unclear. Germline-derived CDR1 and CDR2 are MNHNS and SASEGT. The CDR3 covers 12 residues. CDR3 nucleotides: TGTGCCAGCAGGGCGACCTCCGGTGAGCAGTTTTTC. It yields the protein CASRATSGEQFF.

This clonotype has only one observation. The rearrangement joins TRBV6-1 to TRBJ2-5, with TRBD1 identical over 10 bases. The V and J ends lost 5 bases and 5 bases, in that order; junction bases with no gene match: 8. There are 15 residues in the CDR3. Germline loops: CDR1 MNHNS, CDR2 SASEGT. The CDR3 bases are TGTGCCAGCAGTAGGACCGGGACAGGGGTCGAGACCCAGTACTTC. It encodes CASSRTGTGVETQYF.

The rearrangement uses TRBV10-1 and TRBJ2-2; D is uncertain. The CDR3 is 16 residues long. V was pared by 6 bases and J by 0 bases, with 14 bases between. Per germline, CDR1 WNHNN and CDR2 SYGVQD (reference sequence). CDR3 DNA sequence: TGCGCCAGCAGCCTTACCAGGATTGCGAACACCGGGGAGCTGTTTTTT. Its protein product is CASSLTRIANTGELFF.

The chain joins TRBV7-2 to TRBJ2-3; possibly TRBD1 for D (6 bases). Germline loops: CDR1 SGHTA, CDR2 FQGNSA. Trimming removed 5 bases at V and 3 bases at J, with 15 bases between. This CDR3 has 15 amino acids. The CDR3 spells CASSLSGADTDTQYF. CDR3 coding DNA: TGTGCCAGCAGCCTTTCAGGGGCGGATACAGATACGCAGTATTTT.

This clonotype appeared once. The CDR3 is CASSPRLAGLETQYF. Written as DNA, the CDR3 is TGTGCCAGCAGCCCTCGACTAGCGGGGTTGGAGACCCAGTACTTC. The gene calls are TRBV7-2 and TRBJ2-1; TRBD2 matches 11 bases. The end of the DNA aligns better with TRBJ2-5, so the J call may be wrong. Germline V gene lookup returns CDR1 SGHTA and CDR2 FQGNSA. The CDR3 is 15 amino acids.